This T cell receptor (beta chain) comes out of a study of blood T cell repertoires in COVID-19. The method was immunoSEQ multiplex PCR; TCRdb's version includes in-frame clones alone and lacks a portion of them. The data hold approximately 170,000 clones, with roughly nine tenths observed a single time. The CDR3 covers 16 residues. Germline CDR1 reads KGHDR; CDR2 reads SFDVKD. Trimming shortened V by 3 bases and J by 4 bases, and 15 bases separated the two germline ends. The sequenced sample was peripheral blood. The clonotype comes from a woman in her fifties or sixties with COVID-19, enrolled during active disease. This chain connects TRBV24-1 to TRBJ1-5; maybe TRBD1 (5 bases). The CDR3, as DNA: TGTGCCACCAGTGATAACGGACACCGGCTTAATCAGCCCCAGCATTTT. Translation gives CATSDNGHRLNQPQHF.